This TCR beta chain was documented in a study of metastatic and nonmetastatic thyroid tumors. Study-level background: Malignant thyroid and benign thyroid patients provided blood and tumor or nodule tissue whose repertoires were compared.

TCRdb reprocessed the PCR reads via MiXCR. The table has some 86,000 clones, around 12% seen once. This clone has just a few counts. Its target is not known. Until they underwent thyroid surgery, no patient had received any treatment. General observations from the study: The reported finding was significantly higher TCR beta diversity in malignant thyroid tumors relative to benign nodules, in blood and tumor.

The source is a female donor with papillary thyroid cancer or a benign thyroid nodule (not recorded which). Some clones in this sample may be carry-over from other donors' samples. The material sequenced was tumor tissue.

The CDR3 spells CATSDSLTGLSFF. Written as DNA, the CDR3 is TGTGCCACCAGTGATTCTCTGACAGGACTATCTTTCTTT. This chain joins TRBV24-1 and TRBJ1-1; possible D gene TRBD1, 6 bases. V shed 2 bases and J shed 12 bases, with 15 bases lying between them. The CDR3 consists of 13 residues. Germline V gives CDR1 KGHDR, CDR2 SFDVKD.